What follows are 30 T cell receptor beta chains derived from one specimen sequenced in a study of T-cell reconstitution after alpha-beta-depleted transplantation in children. Construction of the TCRbeta library involved unique molecular identifiers. TCRdb reanalysed the PCR reads using MiXCR and keeps one entry per CDR3 protein. This table holds 440,000 or so distinct CDR3 sequences, over 40% found once. Specimen: PBMCs, collected before TCRalphabeta/CD19-depleted stem cell transplant. These receptors came from a girl aged 2 to 9 with aplastic anemia, due to receive a stem cell transplant.

V is TRBV12-3 or TRBV12-4 and J is TRBJ2-7, with TRBD1 as a possible D gene (6 bases). Between the trimmed V and J ends, which lost 8 bases and 6 bases, there was a span of 23 bases. The CDR3 is 15 residues long. CDR3 nucleotides: TGTGCCAGCTCCCCCCGTGGAAAGGGGGTGGGCGAGCAGTACTTC. Residues: CASSPRGKGVGEQYF.

Many counts were recorded for this clonotype. This chain links TRBV5-1 with TRBJ2-3, with 7 bases fitting TRBD2. Germline V gene data show CDR1 as SGHRS and CDR2 as YFSETQ. Trimming took 4 bases from V and 2 from J; bases not matched to a gene: 10. This CDR3 has 16 amino acids. DNA of the CDR3: TGCGCCAGCAGCGCCCGGCAGGGAGGGACCACAGATACGCAGTATTTT. Its protein product is CASSARQGGTTDTQYF. Filled out from reference TRBV5-1 and TRBJ2-3, the complete variable domain reads KAGVTQTPRYLIKTRGQQVTLSCSPISGHRSVSWYQQTPGQGLQFLFEYFSETQRNKGNFPGRFSGRQFSNSRSEMNVSTLELGDSALYLCASSARQGGTTDTQYFGPGTRLTVL.

The chain couples TRBV6-5 to TRBJ1-2; D gene ambiguous. V lost 0 bases, J lost 2 bases, and 7 bases lay in between. The CDR3 is made up of 14 amino acids. Germline loops: CDR1 MNHEY, CDR2 SVGAGI. CDR3 sequence: CASSYSRGNYGYTF. The CDR3 DNA reads as TGTGCCAGCAGTTACTCGAGAGGGAACTATGGCTACACCTTC.

The genes are TRBV29-1 and TRBJ2-5; unclear D gene. Trimming left V 3 bases short and J 3 bases short, with 2 bases between. The CDR3 sequence is 10 residues long. CDR1 is SQVTM and CDR2 is ANQGSEA in the germline V gene. DNA of the CDR3: TGCAGCGTTGAGGAAGAGACCCAGTACTTC. Translation gives CSVEEETQYF.

This chain joins TRBV20-1 and TRBJ2-3, with 7 bases fitting TRBD1. The CDR3 loop spans 15 amino acids. CDR1 is DFQATT and CDR2 is SNEGSKA in the germline V gene (reference sequence). The trim removed 5 bases at V and 6 bases at J, leaving 14 bases unmatched. The CDR3 is CSAYNGDSVADTQYF. In DNA form, the CDR3 reads TGCAGTGCTTACAATGGGGACAGTGTCGCGGATACGCAGTATTTT.

The chain uses TRBV12-3 or TRBV12-4 and TRBJ2-7, with 9 bases that match TRBD1. CDR3 length: 13 amino acids. V lost 6 bases and J lost 4; bases outside the gene matches: 4. CDR3 nucleotide sequence: TGTGCCAGCAGGCCACAGGGGGCGTACGAGCAGTACTTC. Protein product: CASRPQGAYEQYF.

The V gene is TRBV20-1, the J gene TRBJ2-7; D not resolved. In germline, CDR1 is DFQATT, CDR2 SNEGSKA (reference sequence). V lost 2 bases, J lost 4 bases, and 12 bases lay in between. This CDR3 is built from 13 residues. CDR3 in DNA: TGCAGTGCTAGATACCCTAATTTGTACGAGCAGTACTTC. This translates into CSARYPNLYEQYF.

The V call is TRBV7-9, the J call TRBJ2-3; D assignment may be TRBD1 or TRBD2 (5 bases each). There are 14 residues in the CDR3. V dropped 5 bases and J dropped 3 bases, with 12 bases sitting between them. Germline lookup yields CDR1 SEHNR and CDR2 FQNEAQ (reference sequence). CDR3 sequence reads: CASSPQRGTDTQYF. The CDR3 nucleotides are TGTGCCAGCAGCCCTCAGAGGGGTACAGATACGCAGTATTTT.

CDR3 in amino acids: CSATMDSLEINEQFF. CDR3 bases: TGCAGCGCCACTATGGACAGTTTGGAAATCAATGAGCAGTTCTTC. The chain combines TRBV29-1 with TRBJ2-1; the D gene is possibly TRBD1 (6 bases). Trimming took 7 bases from V and 6 from J, leaving 22 bases between them. The CDR3 loop spans 15 amino acids. Germline loops: CDR1 SQVTM, CDR2 ANQGSEA.

This clonotype came up a few times. This chain connects TRBV6-1 to TRBJ1-1, with 9 bases aligning to TRBD1. The CDR3 is 16 amino acids. Trimming cost V 6 bases and J 5 bases; bases outside gene matches: 13. CDR1 and CDR2 (germline): MNHNS, SASEGT. CDR3 bases: TGTGCCAGCAGCAAACTTCCGGGACAGGGAACGACTGAAGCTTTCTTT. This gives the protein CASSKLPGQGTTEAFF.

The table lists this clonotype with many counts. The gene calls are TRBV5-6 and TRBJ1-1, with a tentative D call TRBD1 (6 bases). Trimming took 4 bases from V and 0 from J, leaving 10 bases between them. CDR1 is SGHDT, CDR2 YYEEEE, per germline. This CDR3 is 14 amino acids long. The CDR3 loop reads CASSGQPMNTEAFF. The DNA for the CDR3 is TGTGCCAGCAGCGGACAGCCCATGAACACTGAAGCTTTCTTT.

V and J are TRBV12-3 or TRBV12-4 and TRBJ2-5, with 9 positions matching TRBD2. The CDR3 contains 16 residues. With V trimmed by 0 bases and J by 9 bases, 11 bases remained unmatched. The CDR3 here is CASSLARGGVWEAQYF. The CDR3 nucleotides read TGTGCCAGCAGTTTAGCGCGGGGGGGCGTTTGGGAGGCCCAGTACTTC.

This clonotype has just a few counts. This chain joins TRBV12-3 or TRBV12-4 and TRBJ1-4, with 9 bases identical to TRBD1. V dropped 5 bases and J dropped 6; count of bases not matched to a gene: 7. The CDR3 consists of 15 residues. The CDR3 nucleotides are TGTGCCAGCAGTCACTCCGGGACAGGGTATGAAAAACTGTTTTTT. Translation gives CASSHSGTGYEKLFF.

This chain connects TRBV20-1 to TRBJ1-5; D gene ambiguous. The V and J ends lost 7 bases and 5 bases respectively, with 15 bases between them. Germline CDR1 reads DFQATT; CDR2 reads SNEGSKA (reference sequence). The CDR3 loop spans 13 amino acids. The CDR3 nucleotides read TGCAGTGGCTTCGGAGACACCGATCAGCCCCAGCATTTT. Protein product: CSGFGDTDQPQHF.

The chain links TRBV5-1 to TRBJ2-1; TRBD1 agrees at 7 bases. Trimming removed 0 bases from V and 8 bases from J; junction bases left unmatched: 11. CDR1 is SGHRS, CDR2 YFSETQ, per germline. The CDR3 runs to 16 residues. The CDR3 protein is CASSLDGPGGLDEQFF. CDR3 nucleotide sequence: TGCGCCAGCAGCTTGGACGGGCCAGGGGGTTTGGATGAGCAGTTCTTC.

This clonotype has at least ten counts. V is TRBV20-1 and J is TRBJ2-5, with TRBD1 matching over 10 bases. The CDR3 totals 15 residues. Germline CDR1 DFQATT, CDR2 SNEGSKA (reference sequence). The CDR3 region has the DNA TGCAGCATTACCCCGGGACAGGGGAGTTTGGAGACCCAGTACTTC. Translation gives CSITPGQGSLETQYF.

The chain uses TRBV20-1 and TRBJ2-3, with D perhaps TRBD2 (5 bases). The germline V gene encodes CDR1 DFQATT and CDR2 SNEGSKA (reference sequence). The V gene lost 1 base and the J gene lost 2 bases, with 13 bases spanning the gap. CDR3 length: 15 amino acids. The CDR3 DNA is TGCAGTGCTAGAGTTAATAGCGTCTACACAGATACGCAGTATTTT. The encoded protein is CSARVNSVYTDTQYF.

The chain links TRBV20-1 to TRBJ2-4; the match to TRBD1 covers 9 bases. CDR1 DFQATT and CDR2 SNEGSKA come from the germline V gene (reference sequence). The CDR3 length is 15 residues. The trim removed 3 bases at V and 0 bases at J, leaving 3 bases unmatched. The CDR3, as DNA: TGCAGTGCTAGTGGGGACAGGGTAGCCAAAAACATTCAGTACTTC. This encodes CSASGDRVAKNIQYF.

This clonotype appeared a few times. The rearrangement joins TRBV4-2 to TRBJ1-2, with TRBD1 matching 10 bases. With 4 bases clipped from V and 7 bases from J, the junction kept 6 bases outside the gene matches. This CDR3 has 14 amino acids. Looked up from germline, CDR1 is LGHNA and CDR2 is YNFKEQ. CDR3 nucleotides: TGTGCCAGCAGCCGCGGGACAGGGGTGGGTGGCTACACCTTC. Protein: CASSRGTGVGGYTF.

This clonotype was observed at least ten times. CDR3 bases: TGCAGTGCTAGTCCTACAGGGGTTCGGTATGGCTACACCTTC. The encoded protein is CSASPTGVRYGYTF. The V gene is TRBV20-1, the J gene TRBJ1-2; 7 bases are a match to TRBD1. Germline values: CDR1 DFQATT, CDR2 SNEGSKA (reference sequence). The CDR3 loop spans 14 amino acids. With 3 bases clipped from V and 5 bases from J, the junction kept 9 bases outside the gene matches.

This clonotype has at least ten counts. The genes are TRBV11-2 and TRBJ2-7; 9 positions agree with TRBD2. With V trimmed by 5 bases and J by 6 bases, 23 bases remained unmatched. From germline, CDR1 is SGHAT and CDR2 FQNNGV. The CDR3 runs 19 residues. The CDR3 loop reads CASSIIPAGGVLGLFEQYF. The DNA for the CDR3 is TGTGCCAGCAGCATAATCCCAGCGGGAGGAGTCTTGGGGCTTTTCGAGCAGTACTTC.

The rearrangement uses TRBV6-1 and TRBJ2-7, with 10 bases matching TRBD1. The V segment lost 3 bases and the J segment 3 bases; nucleotides outside the gene matches: 5. The CDR3 extends over 15 amino acids. Germline V lookup: CDR1 MNHNS, CDR2 SASEGT. CDR3 region: CASSEIGQGGYEQYF. The CDR3 bases are TGTGCCAGCAGTGAGATCGGACAGGGGGGCTACGAGCAGTACTTC.

The chain carries TRBV30 and TRBJ2-7; no reliable D call. Germline V gene lookup returns CDR1 GTSNPN and CDR2 SVGIG (reference sequence). With 2 bases removed from V and 7 bases from J, the gap between germline ends came to 9 bases. The CDR3 consists of 11 residues. The CDR3 DNA is TGTGCCTGGAGTCCTACGAGAGAGCAGTACTTC. It translates to CAWSPTREQYF.

This clonotype has more than one count but fewer than ten. This chain joins TRBV20-1 and TRBJ2-6; 8 nucleotides agree with TRBD1. V shed 6 bases, J shed 0 bases, and the junction held 7 bases outside the gene matches. The germline gives CDR1 DFQATT, CDR2 SNEGSKA (reference sequence). The length of the CDR3 is 16 residues. CDR3 sequence: CSAAGQGSSGANVLTF. The CDR3 nucleotides are TGCAGTGCCGCCGGACAGGGCAGCTCTGGGGCCAACGTCCTGACTTTC.

This clonotype was picked up one time. V and J are TRBV20-1 and TRBJ2-2; TRBD1 aligns across 7 bases. The CDR3 spans 14 residues. Per germline, CDR1 DFQATT and CDR2 SNEGSKA (reference sequence). With 3 bases clipped from V and 5 bases from J, the junction kept 6 bases outside the gene matches. The DNA for the CDR3 is TGCAGTGCTAGTAAGGGGGCGCGGACCGGGGAGCTGTTTTTT. This translates into CSASKGARTGELFF.

The sample holds a few counts of this clonotype. V gene TRBV20-1 combines with J gene TRBJ2-1, with no clear D. The CDR3 has 11 amino acids. Germline lookup yields CDR1 DFQATT and CDR2 SNEGSKA (reference sequence). The V and J ends lost 4 bases and 9 bases respectively, with 10 bases between them. CDR3 nucleotide sequence: TGCAGTGCTACTCCGGACGGTGAGCAGTTCTTC. Translating gives CSATPDGEQFF.

The chain couples TRBV5-4 to TRBJ2-3, with 7 bases lining up with TRBD2. Per germline, CDR1 SGHNT and CDR2 YYREEE (reference sequence). The trim removed 4 bases at V and 1 base at J, leaving 9 bases unmatched. This CDR3 comprises 16 residues. CDR3 DNA sequence: TGTGCCAGCAGCCCCTCTAGCGGCTCAGGCACAGATACGCAGTATTTT. This gives the protein CASSPSSGSGTDTQYF.

Ten or more counts support this clonotype. The chain employs TRBV11-2 and TRBJ2-1, with TRBD2 as a possible D gene (6 bases). The CDR3 is 14 amino acids. Germline V lookup: CDR1 SGHAT, CDR2 FQNNGV. The germline V and J ends were trimmed by 4 bases and 3 bases, with 10 bases remaining between them. CDR3 region: CASSSRDFYNEQFF. The CDR3 DNA sequence: TGTGCCAGCAGCTCGAGGGACTTCTACAATGAGCAGTTCTTC.

This clonotype was found many times. The rearrangement links TRBV12-3 or TRBV12-4 to TRBJ1-5; TRBD1 matches at 8 bases. The V and J ends lost 6 bases and 9 bases, in that order; junction bases with no gene match: 10. This CDR3 spans 14 amino acids. The DNA for the CDR3 is TGTGCCAGCAGCCCCCGGGACAGGCCCGGGCCCCAGCATTTT. It specifies CASSPRDRPGPQHF.

This chain joins TRBV7-2 and TRBJ2-7; no clear D. This CDR3 is 12 amino acids long. V gave up 4 bases and J gave up 2 bases, with 6 bases separating them. CDR1 SGHTA and CDR2 FQGNSA come from the germline V gene. DNA of the CDR3: TGTGCCAGCAGCTCACCCACCTACGAGCAGTACTTC. Translated: CASSSPTYEQYF.